This T cell receptor (beta chain) was documented in a study of cytomegalovirus exposure and HLA in healthy donors. Study-wide context: The 100 million to 140 million unique TCR beta sequences, from about 190 million T cells, were found by an earlier analysis.

Both 60 Vbeta primers and 13 Jbeta primers went into the PCR. Assay: immunoSEQ multiplex PCR; the TCRdb copy retains only in-frame clones and omits some. The sample shows about 150,000 clones, and around 1.5% sits with its ten largest clones. In germline, CDR1 is MDHEN, CDR2 SYDVKM. The germline V and J ends were trimmed by 7 bases and 0 bases, with 17 bases remaining between them. The length of the CDR3 is 16 residues. The chain employs TRBV28 and TRBJ2-3; unclear D gene. Specimen: PBMCs. The receptor was derived from a woman aged 45 to 65 in good health and CMV-seronegative. The CDR3 DNA sequence: TGTGCCAGCATTCGGCGGTTTGGCAGCAGCACAGATACGCAGTATTTT. It codes for CASIRRFGSSTDTQYF.